Below are 20 T cell receptor beta chains sequenced from a single sample in a study of identical twins (dated by TCRdb to the mid-2010s). Library generation was performed with 5' RACE. The listed sequencing device is Illumina HiSeq 2000. TCRdb trimmed public reads at Q25 via fastp, called clones via MiXCR and kept in-frame beta chains. For every CDR3 protein sequence, its rows merge into one entry that carries the most common genes and DNA. The sample includes approximately 620,000 distinct CDR3 sequences, with over 8.5% observed a single time. The ten largest clones add up to around 0.95% of the sample. These same data were also listed under a study on yellow fever vaccine responses in identical twins.

The sequencing input was PBMCs. The receptors here all came from a woman aged 18-29 years in good health.

This chain links TRBV7-2 with TRBJ2-2; perhaps TRBD1 as D (6 bases). Germline CDR1 and CDR2: SGHTA and FQGNSA. Deletions cut 4 bases from V and 1 base from J, with 7 bases between. The CDR3 length is 14 residues. CDR3 DNA sequence: TGTGCCAGCAGCTCACAGGGGAACACCGGGGAGCTGTTTTTT. Its translation: CASSSQGNTGELFF.

This clonotype was seen a handful of times. The J gene is TRBJ2-7, the V gene TRBV20-1; 10 bases map to TRBD1. Germline assignment: CDR1 DFQATT and CDR2 SNEGSKA (reference sequence). Trimming at V came to 1 base and at J to 3 bases, leaving 9 bases not matched to a gene. This CDR3 region has 16 residues. The CDR3 reads CSARGQGAPSIYEQYF. Here the CDR3 DNA reads TGCAGTGCTAGAGGACAGGGGGCCCCGAGCATCTACGAGCAGTACTTC.

The V and J genes are TRBV6-1 and TRBJ2-7; 11 positions match TRBD2. Germline V gene sequence: CDR1 MNHNS, CDR2 SASEGT. The CDR3 is made up of 13 amino acids. Trimming at V came to 10 bases and at J to 2 bases, leaving 4 bases not matched to a gene. CDR3 DNA: TGTGCCACCCTGACTAGCGGGACCTACGAGCAGTACTTC. This gives the protein CATLTSGTYEQYF.

A few counts support this clonotype. The rearrangement joins TRBV20-1 to TRBJ2-5; 10 bases are shared with TRBD2. Germline V gene lookup returns CDR1 DFQATT and CDR2 SNEGSKA (reference sequence). Germline trimming cut 6 bases from V and 5 bases from J; bases unmatched to any gene: 9. The CDR3 has 14 amino acids. This chain's CDR3 is CSARQRGGVETQYF. Here the CDR3 DNA reads TGCAGTGCCAGACAGCGGGGGGGCGTGGAGACCCAGTACTTC.

The chain joins TRBV6-2 or TRBV6-3 to TRBJ2-6; D could derive from TRBD1 or TRBD2 (6 bases each). V was cut by 7 bases and J by 4 bases, with 20 bases left in between. The CDR3 is made up of 17 amino acids. The germline V gene has CDR1 MNHEY and CDR2 SVGEGT. The CDR3 DNA follows: TGTGCCAGCACCAAGCCCTGGGGGGCGCGGGGGGCCAACGTCCTGACTTTC. It codes for CASTKPWGARGANVLTF.

This clonotype appeared a few times. This chain uses TRBV27 with TRBJ1-1; no clear D gene. V was pared by 8 bases and J by 1 base, with 8 bases between. Germline values: CDR1 MNHEY, CDR2 SMNVEV (reference sequence). The CDR3 runs 12 residues. The DNA of the CDR3 is TGTGCCAGCGGGATTCGGAACACTGAAGCTTTCTTT. As protein: CASGIRNTEAFF.

The rearrangement links TRBV9 to TRBJ2-3; tentative D call: TRBD2 (5 bases). Germline V gives CDR1 SGDLS, CDR2 YYNGEE. The CDR3 runs to 17 residues. Trimming removed 1 base at V and 4 bases at J, with 19 bases between. The CDR3 here is CASSVRLADTRADTQYF. DNA for the CDR3: TGTGCCAGCAGCGTAAGGCTAGCCGACACACGGGCAGATACGCAGTATTTT.

This rearrangement joins TRBV5-4 to TRBJ2-7; 7 bases map to TRBD1. Germline CDR1 and CDR2: SGHNT and YYREEE (reference sequence). V gave up 0 bases and J gave up 0 bases; unmatched junction bases: 24. CDR3 length: 22 residues. CDR3 bases: TGTGCCAGCAGCTTGGAACCCTGGCCGGGACAGCTTCTTTCTTTAACCTCCTACGAGCAGTACTTC. Translating gives CASSLEPWPGQLLSLTSYEQYF. The full variable domain, its missing parts supplied by reference TRBV5-4 and TRBJ2-7, is ETGVTQSPTHLIKTRGQQVTLRCSSQSGHNTVSWYQQALGQGPQFIFQYYREEENGRGNFPPRFSGLQFPNYSSELNVNALELDDSALYLCASSLEPWPGQLLSLTSYEQYFGPGTRLTVT.

J is TRBJ2-3 and V is TRBV14, with a weak D call TRBD2 (6 bases). The CDR3 contains 16 residues. Deletions cut 1 base from V and 2 bases from J, with 13 bases between. Germline values: CDR1 SGHDN, CDR2 FVKESK. CDR3 sequence reads: CASSQARTTYTDTQYF. Here the CDR3 DNA reads TGTGCCAGCAGCCAAGCCCGGACTACTTACACAGATACGCAGTATTTT.

This clonotype was counted a few times. CDR3 residues: CSAPDGHSGANVLTF. The DNA of the CDR3 is TGCAGTGCCCCGGACGGCCACTCTGGGGCCAACGTCCTGACTTTC. V gene TRBV20-1 combines with J gene TRBJ2-6; D not resolved. CDR3 length equals 15 residues. Trimming removed 6 bases at V and 0 bases at J, with 12 bases between. Germline CDR1 reads DFQATT; CDR2 reads SNEGSKA (reference sequence).

This clonotype was counted a few times. This chain links TRBV11-1 with TRBJ2-7; a possible D gene is TRBD1 (5 bases). The CDR3 covers 14 residues. Germline assignment: CDR1 SGHAT and CDR2 FQDESV (reference sequence). The V and J ends lost 7 bases and 4 bases respectively, with 17 bases between them. CDR3 sequence: CASTETVGRYEQYF. CDR3 in DNA: TGTGCCAGCACCGAGACAGTGGGGCGATACGAGCAGTACTTC.

The chain carries TRBV18 and TRBJ1-3; D remains ambiguous. Between the trimmed V and J ends, which lost 2 bases and 0 bases, there was a span of 5 bases. CDR3 length: 14 residues. CDR1 KGHSH and CDR2 LQKENI come from the germline V gene. CDR3 protein: CASSPGRSGNTIYF. The CDR3 region has the DNA TGTGCCAGCTCACCAGGACGCTCTGGAAACACCATATATTTT.

The chain joins TRBV9 to TRBJ1-6; no clear D. This CDR3 is built from 15 residues. The ends were cut back, 4 bases at V and 9 bases at J, with 17 bases in the middle. From germline, CDR1 is SGDLS and CDR2 YYNGEE. The CDR3 DNA follows: TGTGCCAGCAGCCCCCGGTACGGGGTTTTTTCACCCCTCCACTTT. Translation: CASSPRYGVFSPLHF.

This chain connects TRBV20-1 to TRBJ2-7, with D uncertain. The CDR3 loop spans 13 amino acids. The V and J ends lost 7 bases and 0 bases respectively, with 13 bases between them. Germline CDR1 DFQATT, CDR2 SNEGSKA (reference sequence). The CDR3 DNA sequence: TGCAGTGTCGTTGACCAGAGCTCCTACGAGCAGTACTTC. It translates to CSVVDQSSYEQYF.

The genes are TRBV28 and TRBJ2-3; D remains ambiguous. Trimming pared 10 bases from V and 0 bases from J, leaving 11 bases between. This CDR3 is built from 13 residues. Germline CDR1 reads MDHEN; CDR2 reads SYDVKM. In DNA, the CDR3 is TGTGCCACCTCGTCTGCGAGCACAGATACGCAGTATTTT. Protein: CATSSASTDTQYF.

The rearrangement links TRBV20-1 to TRBJ2-3, with 8 nucleotides matching TRBD1. J gave up 3 bases and V 0 bases, and 17 bases lay outside the gene matches. CDR3 length: 19 amino acids. Per germline, CDR1 DFQATT and CDR2 SNEGSKA (reference sequence). The DNA of the CDR3 is TGCAGTGCTAGAGATAGGGTAGGACAGGGTGGCTGGGGTACAGATACGCAGTATTTT. It specifies CSARDRVGQGGWGTDTQYF.

V is TRBV3-1 and J is TRBJ2-6; D not certain. CDR3 length equals 18 residues. V was trimmed by 11 bases and J by 0 bases, leaving 23 bases between them. CDR1 is LGHDT, CDR2 YNNKEL, per germline (reference sequence). CDR3 sequence (DNA): TGTGCCTTCAGTTTTCGAGTCCAGGTCCTCTCTGGGGCCAACGTCCTGACTTTC. Amino acids: CAFSFRVQVLSGANVLTF.

The J gene is TRBJ2-7, the V gene TRBV9; D is possibly TRBD1 or TRBD2 (5 bases each). Germline V gives CDR1 SGDLS, CDR2 YYNGEE. V lost 0 bases, J lost 2 bases, and 15 bases lay in between. CDR3 length equals 16 residues. CDR3: CASSVGWDALTYEQYF. The CDR3 DNA sequence: TGTGCCAGCAGCGTAGGGTGGGACGCACTAACCTACGAGCAGTACTTC.

The table lists this clonotype with a few counts. The chain uses TRBV12-3 or TRBV12-4 and TRBJ2-7; TRBD1 agrees at 8 bases. V trimming: 5 bases; J trimming: 3 bases; junction bases outside the gene matches: 9. This CDR3 has 15 residues. CDR3 sequence (DNA): TGTGCCAGCAGTACCCCGCAGGGGGCCGGCTACGAGCAGTACTTC. Amino acid sequence: CASSTPQGAGYEQYF.

This clonotype was detected a few times. J is TRBJ2-5 and V is TRBV3-1, with no clear D. V was clipped by 4 bases and J by 5 bases, with 14 bases between them. This CDR3 has 14 residues. Germline loops: CDR1 LGHDT, CDR2 YNNKEL (reference sequence). The CDR3 region is CASSRPFGRETQYF. The CDR3 DNA reads as TGTGCCAGCAGCCGGCCCTTTGGGCGGGAGACCCAGTACTTC.